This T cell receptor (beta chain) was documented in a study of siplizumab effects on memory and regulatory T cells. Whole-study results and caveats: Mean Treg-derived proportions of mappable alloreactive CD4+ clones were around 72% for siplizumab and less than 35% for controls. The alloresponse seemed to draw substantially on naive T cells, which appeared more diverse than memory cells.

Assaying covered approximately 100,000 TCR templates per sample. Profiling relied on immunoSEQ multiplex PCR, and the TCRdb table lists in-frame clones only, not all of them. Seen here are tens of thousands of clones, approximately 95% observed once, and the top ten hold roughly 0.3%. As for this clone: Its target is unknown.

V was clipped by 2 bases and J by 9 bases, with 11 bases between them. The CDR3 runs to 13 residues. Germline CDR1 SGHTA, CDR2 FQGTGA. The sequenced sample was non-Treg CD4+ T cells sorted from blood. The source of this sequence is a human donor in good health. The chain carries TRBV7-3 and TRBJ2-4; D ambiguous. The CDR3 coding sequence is TGTGCCAGCAGCTTAGGGGAAACGAGCATTCAGTACTTC. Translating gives CASSLGETSIQYF.